The 23 T cell receptor beta chains presented below share a single source sample, sequenced in a study of read filtering for tumor transcriptome and immune sequencing. Molecular barcoded adaptors covering alpha/delta and beta/gamma chains were used on about 0.4 ug RNA. TCRdb independently ran MiXCR on the reads; one entry per CDR3 protein. Among 75,000 to 95,000 distinct CDR3 sequences listed, around 12% were seen once. The specimen was a population of CD138-negative cells sorted from bone marrow. The receptor set was obtained from a donor over 35 with multiple myeloma.

This sequence joins TRBV12-3 or TRBV12-4 and TRBJ2-2; either TRBD1 or TRBD2 may fit D (5 bases each). With 2 bases removed from V and 1 base from J, the gap between germline ends came to 14 bases. The CDR3 runs 17 residues. CDR3 DNA: TGTGCCAGCAGTTTAAACGGGGACGCAGGGAACACCGGGGAGCTGTTTTTT. Its translation is CASSLNGDAGNTGELFF.

This clonotype was detected many times. V is TRBV12-3 or TRBV12-4 and J is TRBJ2-2, with 8 bases identical to TRBD2. The CDR3 totals 15 residues. The V gene end was trimmed by 3 bases and the J gene end by 5 bases; junction bases not matched to a gene: 5. CDR3 residues: CASSFAGGGTGELFF. Written as DNA, the CDR3 is TGTGCCAGCAGTTTCGCGGGAGGAGGAACCGGGGAGCTGTTTTTT.

The table lists this clonotype with many counts. This sequence joins TRBV2 and TRBJ2-7, with a possible D match to TRBD2 (6 bases). In germline, CDR1 is SNHLY, CDR2 FYNNEI. The CDR3 loop spans 11 amino acids. Trimming left V 8 bases short and J 9 bases short, with 14 bases between. For the CDR3, the DNA is TGTGCCAGCTATCAGGGACTCAGGCAGTACTTC. Protein product: CASYQGLRQYF.

In its sample, this clonotype was seen many times. The chain links TRBV20-1 to TRBJ2-7; TRBD1 might be the D (5 bases). The V end was cut by 0 bases, the J end by 2 bases, with 14 bases between. CDR1 DFQATT and CDR2 SNEGSKA come from the germline V gene (reference sequence). The CDR3 totals 15 residues. CDR3 DNA: TGCAGTGCTAGAGATAGGCGGCAGGGAACCTACGAGCAGTACTTC. It translates to CSARDRRQGTYEQYF.

At least ten counts were recorded for this clonotype. The rearrangement uses TRBV6-5 and TRBJ2-5, with 8 positions matching TRBD1. Germline V lookup: CDR1 MNHEY, CDR2 SVGAGI. The J segment lost 5 bases and the V segment lost 6 bases, leaving 8 bases of the junction unmatched. The CDR3 spans 14 residues. The chain's CDR3 is CASRRDRTYETQYF. The CDR3 DNA follows: TGTGCCAGCAGAAGGGACAGGACTTATGAGACCCAGTACTTC.

In its sample, this clonotype was seen many times. The rearrangement uses TRBV7-9 and TRBJ2-7; the D is unclear. The CDR3 totals 12 residues. Between the trimmed V and J ends, which lost 5 bases and 2 bases, there was a span of 7 bases. Germline V gene lookup returns CDR1 SEHNR and CDR2 FQNEAQ (reference sequence). CDR3 DNA sequence: TGTGCCAGCAGCCCTGCGGCCTACGAGCAGTACTTC. It specifies CASSPAAYEQYF.

The CDR3 is CAISLRLAGKDTQYF. The DNA of the CDR3 is TGTGCCATCAGCCTAAGACTAGCGGGAAAGGATACGCAGTATTTT. The chain has TRBV10-3 and TRBJ2-3; 11 bases align to TRBD2. With 6 bases clipped from V and 6 bases from J, the junction kept 8 bases outside the gene matches. Germline CDR1 reads ENHRY; CDR2 reads SYGVKD. This CDR3 spans 15 amino acids.

Points on this clonotype: A read error may be the cause here, since a much bigger clone is one base away. The chain uses TRBV29-1 and TRBJ2-2; tentatively, D is TRBD2 (7 bases). The CDR3 is made up of 13 amino acids. V was pared by 4 bases and J by 9 bases, with 15 bases between. Germline loops: CDR1 SQVTM, CDR2 ANQGSEA. CDR3 nucleotide sequence: TGCAGCGTTGCTCGGGGGGCTACCAGGGAGCTGTTTTTT. Protein product: CSVARGATRELFF.

This clonotype came up a few times. This sequence may be a read error, since a much larger clone differs from it by one base. This sequence joins TRBV20-1 and TRBJ2-7; the D is unclear. In germline, CDR1 is DFQATT, CDR2 SNEGSKA (reference sequence). CDR3 length: 13 amino acids. V dropped 6 bases and J dropped 3 bases, with 15 bases sitting between them. The chain's CDR3 is CSAQRLWLYEQYF. CDR3 coding DNA: TGCAGTGCCCAGAGACTCTGGCTCTACGAGCAGTACTTC.

This clonotype was seen many times. In nucleotides, the CDR3 is TGTGCCAGCACCCACGGCCGACTAGCGGGAGGAGCAGATACGCAGTATTTT. Protein sequence: CASTHGRLAGGADTQYF. The rearrangement links TRBV12-3 or TRBV12-4 to TRBJ2-3; 13 positions agree with TRBD2. V was pared by 7 bases and J by 4 bases, with 11 bases of the junction left unmatched. This CDR3 is built from 17 residues.

With regard to this clonotype: It is likely a read error: a sequence one base away is far more abundant. CDR3 DNA: TGTGCCAGCAGCTTAGGGGGGGACGGGAGTTCACCCCTCCACTTT. It is translated as CASSLGGDGSSPLHF. The chain uses TRBV7-9 and TRBJ1-6, with D perhaps TRBD1 (5 bases). The V gene's germline CDR1 is SEHNR and CDR2 FQNEAQ (reference sequence). This CDR3 has 15 amino acids. The V gene lost 1 base and the J gene lost 9 bases, with 13 bases spanning the gap.

At least ten counts were recorded for this clonotype. This chain connects TRBV6-5 to TRBJ1-5, with D hard to call. V was shortened by 2 bases and J by 7 bases, with 15 bases between the two germline ends. Germline values: CDR1 MNHEY, CDR2 SVGAGI. The CDR3 runs 15 residues. This chain's CDR3 is CASSYAASSGQPQHF. Written as DNA, the CDR3 is TGTGCCAGCAGTTACGCTGCTAGCTCGGGCCAGCCCCAGCATTTT.

Details on this clonotype: The CDR3 does not close with the conserved phenylalanine or tryptophan, likely indicating a read error. This chain uses TRBV5-1 with TRBJ2-1; possibly TRBD2 for D (6 bases). Germline V gives CDR1 SGHRS, CDR2 YFSETQ. There are 15 residues in the CDR3. The CDR3 loop reads CASSFTVGTYNGQFL. The CDR3, as DNA: TGCGCCAGCAGCTTCACTGTGGGGACTTACAATGGGCAGTTCCTC.

Many counts were recorded for this clonotype. This chain joins TRBV2 and TRBJ2-3; D might be TRBD2 (6 bases). Germline V gives CDR1 SNHLY, CDR2 FYNNEI. V was clipped by 3 bases and J by 7 bases, with 14 bases between them. The CDR3 has 14 amino acids. CDR3 in amino acids: CASSESLGGNTQYF. The DNA of the CDR3 is TGTGCCAGCAGTGAGTCACTAGGCGGGAATACGCAGTATTTT.

This clonotype was recorded many times. The chain joins TRBV29-1 to TRBJ2-5; perhaps TRBD2 as D (5 bases). Germline V gene data show CDR1 as SQVTM and CDR2 as ANQGSEA. The CDR3 spans 10 residues. With 4 bases removed from V and 5 bases from J, the gap between germline ends came to 5 bases. The CDR3 DNA follows: TGCAGCGTTGGGAGGGAGACCCAGTACTTC. Encoded protein: CSVGRETQYF.

Details on this clonotype: At one end, the junction sequence differs from germline, possibly due to a read error. The rearrangement joins TRBV7-2 to TRBJ2-1; D is undetermined. Germline V gene sequence: CDR1 SGHTA, CDR2 FQGNSA. The CDR3 covers 15 residues. The DNA of the CDR3 is TGTGCCAGCAGCTTAGATGTATCGTTGCACAATGAACAGTTCTTC. Protein: CASSLDVSLHNEQFF.

This clonotype was recorded many times. This chain uses TRBV7-9 with TRBJ2-1; TRBD2 agrees at 7 bases. Germline V gene sequence: CDR1 SEHNR, CDR2 FQNEAQ (reference sequence). This CDR3 region has 15 residues. With V trimmed by 5 bases and J by 4 bases, 8 bases remained unmatched. CDR3 loop: CASSPSGKGYNEQFF. Written as DNA, the CDR3 is TGTGCCAGCAGCCCAAGCGGGAAGGGGTACAATGAGCAGTTCTTC.

This clonotype appeared many times. This chain connects TRBV4-2 to TRBJ2-3, with TRBD2 matching over 13 bases. Germline V gene data show CDR1 as LGHNA and CDR2 as YNFKEQ. CDR3 size: 16 residues. The trim removed 4 bases at V and 3 bases at J, leaving 4 bases unmatched. CDR3 region: CASSLQGLAGTDTQYF. The CDR3, as DNA: TGTGCCAGCAGCCTCCAGGGACTAGCGGGGACAGATACGCAGTATTTT.

This clonotype was detected many times. This rearrangement joins TRBV3-1 to TRBJ2-7; D possibly corresponds to TRBD2 (6 bases). V lost 4 bases to trimming and J lost 1 base, with 11 bases between them. The CDR3 has 14 residues. From germline, CDR1 is LGHDT and CDR2 YNNKEL (reference sequence). The CDR3 sequence is CASSRRGVSYEQYF. As DNA, the CDR3 is TGTGCCAGCAGCCGGCGCGGGGTATCCTACGAGCAGTACTTC.

The table lists this clonotype with many counts. The chain is built from TRBV6-2 or TRBV6-3 and TRBJ2-1; TRBD1 agrees at 12 bases. After removal of 8 bases from V and 6 bases from J, the junction contained 5 bases not matched to a gene. The CDR3 is made up of 14 amino acids. Germline V gene data show CDR1 as MNHEY and CDR2 as SVGEGT. DNA of the CDR3: TGTGCCAGCTCGGGACAGGGGGCAGTCAATGAGCAGTTCTTC. It translates to CASSGQGAVNEQFF.

This clonotype was seen ten or more times. This chain joins TRBV5-1 and TRBJ2-7; the match to TRBD1 covers 9 bases. CDR3 length equals 15 residues. Germline V CDR1 and CDR2: SGHRS, YFSETQ. With V trimmed by 0 bases and J by 7 bases, 8 bases remained unmatched. The CDR3 nucleotides read TGCGCCAGCAGCTTGGCTCCGGGACAGGGAGGGGAGCAGTACTTC. As protein: CASSLAPGQGGEQYF.

The chain joins TRBV7-8 to TRBJ1-1, with D uncertain. CDR1 is SGHVS, CDR2 FQNEAQ, per germline. V dropped 2 bases and J dropped 0 bases, with 7 bases sitting between them. This CDR3 has 14 amino acids. CDR3 sequence: CASSLSQMNTEAFF. In DNA, the CDR3 is TGTGCCAGCAGCTTATCACAAATGAACACTGAAGCTTTCTTT.

This clonotype occurred many times. The V call is TRBV27, the J call TRBJ1-6; D remains ambiguous. This CDR3 contains 15 residues. Germline CDR1 is MNHEY and CDR2 is SMNVEV (reference sequence). The V and J ends lost 4 bases and 9 bases respectively, with 16 bases between them. Written as DNA, the CDR3 is TGTGCCAGCAGTTCCAACTTAGGAGTTGGTTCACCCCTCCACTTT. It encodes CASSSNLGVGSPLHF.